A selection of T cell receptor beta chains follows, all from one sample in a study of T cell responses to AZD1222 COVID-19 vaccine. Profiling relied on immunoSEQ multiplex PCR, and the TCRdb table lists in-frame clones only, not all of them. There are about 160,000 clones in the sample; about nine tenths occur only once, and 1.5% lies in the top ten. The specimen comprised peripheral blood, sampled on day 0 of AZD1222 vaccination. The receptor source for this set is an adult in good health. Each CDR3 is given without its conserved first and last residue.

length: 12
V: TRBV19
J: TRBJ1-5
CDR3: AGGGLTSNQPQH

length: 12
V: TRBV5-1
J: TRBJ1-1
CDR3: ASSPGTVNTEAF

length: 15
V: TRBV19
J: TRBJ1-5
CDR3: ASSIARIGFRAQPQH

length: 13
V: TRBV15
J: TRBJ1-4
CDR3: ATSRGQGVNEKLF

length: 13
V: TRBV7-9
J: TRBJ2-1
CDR3: ASSPRGPSYNEQF

length: 13
V: TRBV19
J: TRBJ2-5
CDR3: ASSPLSMPQETQY

length: 14
V: TRBV7-9
J: TRBJ1-1
CDR3: ASSLAIGPLNTEAF

length: 14
V: TRBV6-6
J: TRBJ1-3
CDR3: ASSSPGQGSGNTIY

length: 12
V: TRBV5-1
J: TRBJ2-3
CDR3: ASSSPSGSDTQY

length: 11
V: TRBV9
J: TRBJ1-6
CDR3: ASSGWENSPLH

length: 13
V: TRBV19
J: TRBJ1-1
CDR3: ASSLFGTANTEAF

length: 13
V: TRBV6-5
J: TRBJ2-7
CDR3: ASSYWSLQIYEQY

length: 15
V: TRBV9
J: TRBJ2-3
CDR3: ASSPSYIAGGTDTQY

length: 14
V: TRBV4-1
J: TRBJ1-4
CDR3: ASSQGESGRYEKLF

length: 15
V: TRBV9
J: TRBJ2-4
CDR3: ASSVIYGASAKNIQY

length: 12
V: TRBV27
J: TRBJ1-4
CDR3: ASSSREINEKLF

length: 12
V: TRBV9
J: TRBJ2-5
CDR3: ASSAGGFRETQY

length: 12
V: TRBV11-2
J: TRBJ1-1
CDR3: ASSLMTGGTEAF

length: 14
V: TRBV4-1
J: TRBJ1-4
CDR3: ASSPVPAATNEKLF

length: 11
V: TRBV6-1
J: TRBJ2-3
CDR3: ASSESPADTQY

length: 14
V: TRBV11-3
J: TRBJ1-3
CDR3: ASSLLTGPSGNTIY

length: 12
V: TRBV29-1
J: TRBJ2-5
CDR3: SVEDRRNQETQY

length: 13
V: TRBV5-6
J: TRBJ1-2
CDR3: ASSPTGTANYGYT

length: 12
V: TRBV29-1
J: TRBJ1-1
CDR3: SVRGDRVGTEAF

length: 14
V: TRBV5-8
J: TRBJ2-3
CDR3: ASSSPTRRETDTQY

length: 12
V: TRBV4-3
J: TRBJ1-2
CDR3: ASSHATGLYGYT

length: 12
V: TRBV6-6
J: TRBJ1-5
CDR3: ASSYLDGNQPQH

length: 11
V: TRBV6-4
J: TRBJ1-1
CDR3: ASSDPATGKAF

length: 12
V: TRBV11-2
J: TRBJ2-7
CDR3: ASSLGGLAAEQY

length: 15
V: TRBV21-1
J: TRBJ1-1
CDR3: ASSIEPGAREGTEAF

length: 14
V: TRBV4-3
J: TRBJ1-2
CDR3: ASSQGFKGHQAGYT

length: 12
V: TRBV6-5
J: TRBJ1-4
CDR3: ASRRTTSNEKLF

length: 12
V: TRBV19
J: TRBJ1-2
CDR3: ASNVLGNNYGYT

length: 13
V: TRBV5-1
J: TRBJ2-1
CDR3: ASSPQVGPYNEQF

length: 13
V: TRBV18
J: TRBJ2-7
CDR3: ASSPPWGGSYEQY

length: 14
V: TRBV14
J: TRBJ1-1
CDR3: ASSAKGTGMNTEAF